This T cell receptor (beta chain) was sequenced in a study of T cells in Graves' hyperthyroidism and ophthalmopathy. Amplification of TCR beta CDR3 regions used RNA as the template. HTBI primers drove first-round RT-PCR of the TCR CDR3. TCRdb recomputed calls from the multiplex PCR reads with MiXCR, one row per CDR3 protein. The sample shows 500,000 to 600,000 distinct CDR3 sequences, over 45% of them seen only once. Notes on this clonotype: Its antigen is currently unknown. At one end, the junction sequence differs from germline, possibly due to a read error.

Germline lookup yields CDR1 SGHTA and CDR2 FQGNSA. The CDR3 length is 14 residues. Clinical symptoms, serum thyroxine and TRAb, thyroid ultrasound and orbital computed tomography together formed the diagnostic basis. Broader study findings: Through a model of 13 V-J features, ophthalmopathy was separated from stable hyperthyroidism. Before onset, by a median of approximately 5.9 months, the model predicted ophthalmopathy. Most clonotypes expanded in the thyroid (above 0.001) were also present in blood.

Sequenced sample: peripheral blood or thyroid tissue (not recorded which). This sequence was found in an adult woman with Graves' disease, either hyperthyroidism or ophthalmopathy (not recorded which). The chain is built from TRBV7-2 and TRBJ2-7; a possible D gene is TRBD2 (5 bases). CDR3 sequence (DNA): TGTGCCAGCAGCTTGGAGCGGAGCTCCTACGGGCAGTACTTC. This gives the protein CASSLERSSYGQYF.